This T cell receptor (beta chain) emerged from a study of T cells in Graves' hyperthyroidism and ophthalmopathy. Trimming took off 5 bases at V and 2 bases at J, with 21 bases between the two ends. Germline assignment: CDR1 SEHNR and CDR2 FQNEAQ (reference sequence). This CDR3 region has 17 residues. Study-level points and caveats: Most thyroid clonotypes that were expanded above 0.001 also turned up in blood. From stable hyperthyroidism, ophthalmopathy was set apart by a 13 V-J model.

Amplified regions were TCR beta CDR3 sequences from RNA transcripts. The study used the HTBI primer set for a first-round RT-PCR of the TCR CDR3. Using its own MiXCR run on the multiplex PCR reads, TCRdb lists one record per CDR3 protein. The top ten hold 19% of the sample, which has roughly 500,000 distinct CDR3 sequences, about 45% seen once. A word on this clonotype: Its antigen is currently unknown.

The sample consisted of peripheral blood or thyroid tissue (not recorded which). The sequence was collected from an adult woman with Graves' disease, either hyperthyroidism or ophthalmopathy (not recorded which). The V and J genes are TRBV7-9 and TRBJ1-2; the D gene is possibly TRBD1 (5 bases). Here the CDR3 DNA reads TGTGCCAGCAGCCAAATAGTAGCGGGGGGGACCAACTATGGCTACACCTTC. It yields the protein CASSQIVAGGTNYGYTF.